This T cell receptor (beta chain) was observed in a study of sequential checkpoint blockade in melanoma (dated by TCRdb to about 2019). Describing the broader study: Patients were randomized 1:1 to first-line nivolumab followed by ipilimumab (arm A) or ipilimumab followed by nivolumab (arm B). Both trial sequences were followed by maintenance nivolumab. DNA from 91 pretreatment melanoma tumor samples underwent TCRbeta immunosequencing. Matched tumor biopsies were taken from 20 or so patients before treatment and at week 13, after single-agent nivolumab (arm A) or ipilimumab (arm B). The same lesion was the source of approximately 80% of the matched pre- and post-treatment tumor biopsy pairs.

General findings and caveats noted by the study authors: Small sample sizes and reduced statistical power limited the analyses of tumor T-cell fraction within each arm. Among patients in the nivolumab-first arm (arm A), tumor TIL clonality before treatment was associated with response (P = .04). Patients whose tumor T-cell fraction and clonality increased by week 13 were about 30 times more likely to achieve clinical benefit. Tumor T-cell fraction and clonality were correlated with PD-L1 staining and CD8+ T-cell counts, but not with mutational load. Validation of the response-prediction model combining TCR metrics and mutation burden is needed in larger, independent patient cohorts.

Per the germline V gene, SGHNT is the CDR1 and YENEEA is the CDR2. Including cysteine and phenylalanine, the CDR3 has 17 amino acids. CDR3 DNA only is kept here, 51 bases in frame from base 1. At the junction V is shortened by 1 base and J by 0 bases; bases outside the gene matches: 3. This clone was counted only a few times. This receptor's antigen is unknown. No base quality values were provided; no much bigger clone lies one nucleotide off. The immunoSEQ Assay was used to immunosequence TCRbeta CDR3 regions from genomic DNA. Genomic DNA was amplified by bias-controlled multiplex PCR before high-throughput sequencing. On the authors' methods: To quantify the absolute abundance of each unique TCRbeta CDR3 region, the sequences were collapsed and filtered. Clonality, defined as 1 minus Pielou's evenness, was calculated using only productive rearrangements. To compute tumor T-cell fraction, TCRbeta template counts were normalized to usable DNA, with usable DNA estimated from several housekeeping genes. Clones with significantly greater frequencies in on-treatment versus baseline samples were identified using a previously published method. TCRdb took over this immuneACCESS table, retaining in-frame rearrangements with V and J assigned. Such tables are incomplete; in checked studies, under half of the missing clones stem from an unresolved V gene, and the remainder is unexplained. The D gene and trimming were derived from the DNA, and the V and J assignments and clone size from that table. For this sample there are some 2,000 clones; 18% appear just once. The ten most abundant clones make up 15% to 20% of the sample.

The treatment or condition label on this specimen signifies: randomized to nivolumab then ipilimumab (arm A) or the reverse (arm B). No trial patient had received prior DNA-damaging chemotherapy. Samples were obtained from patients with melanoma enrolled in CheckMate 064, a randomized, open-label phase II trial of sequential checkpoint blockade. Genomic DNA from formalin-fixed paraffin-embedded (FFPE) tissue samples served as the input for tumor TCR sequencing. Recombination linked TRBV11-3 to TRBJ2-6, and TRBD2 matches 7 of the central bases. Sequencing was performed on tumor tissue (inferred from file names), taken from a patient given nivolumab and ipilimumab in sequence. This clonotype was sampled from a human donor with melanoma. The CDR3 loop reads CASSLGGGFSGANVLTF. The DNA sequence is given as TGTGCCAGCAGCTTAGGCGGGGGTTTCTCTGGGGCCAACGTCCTGACTTTC.